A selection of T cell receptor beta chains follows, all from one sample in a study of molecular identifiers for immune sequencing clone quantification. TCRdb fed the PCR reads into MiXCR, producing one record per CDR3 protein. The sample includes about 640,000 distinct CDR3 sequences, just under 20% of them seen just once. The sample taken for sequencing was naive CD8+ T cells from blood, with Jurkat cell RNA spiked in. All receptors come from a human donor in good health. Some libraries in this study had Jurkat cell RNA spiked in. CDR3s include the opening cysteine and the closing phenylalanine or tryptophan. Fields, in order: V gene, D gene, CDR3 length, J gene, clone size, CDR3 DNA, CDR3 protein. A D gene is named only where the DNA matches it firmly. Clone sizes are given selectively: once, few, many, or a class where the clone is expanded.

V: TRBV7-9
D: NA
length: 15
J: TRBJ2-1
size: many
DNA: TGTGCCAGCAGCTTTGCTGGGAGCGATGGCGATGAGCAGTTCTTC
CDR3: CASSFAGSDGDEQFF

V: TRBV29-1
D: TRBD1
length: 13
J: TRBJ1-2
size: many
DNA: TGCAGCGCAGACAGGGGCGACCCCTATGGCTACACCTTC
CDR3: CSADRGDPYGYTF

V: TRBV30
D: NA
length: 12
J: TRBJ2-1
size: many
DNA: TGTGCCCGGAGCCTGAGCTACAATGAGCAGTTCTTC
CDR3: CARSLSYNEQFF

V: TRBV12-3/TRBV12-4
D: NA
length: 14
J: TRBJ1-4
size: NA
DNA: TGTGCCAGCAGTCCGGACGGATTGGTGGAAAAACTGTTTTTT
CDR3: CASSPDGLVEKLFF

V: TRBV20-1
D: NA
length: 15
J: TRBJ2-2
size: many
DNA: TGCAGTGCTAGAGACGGACGGGCGAACACCGGGGAGCTGTTTTTT
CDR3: CSARDGRANTGELFF

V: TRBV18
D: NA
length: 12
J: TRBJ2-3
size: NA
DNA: TGTGCCAGCTCACCGGACGCTGGCGAGCCGTATTTT
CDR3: CASSPDAGEPYF

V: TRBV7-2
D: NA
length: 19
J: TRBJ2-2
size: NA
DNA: TGTGCCAGCAGCTCACCGGGCAAAGCGCCGGACGTGGACACCGGGGAGCTGTTTTTT
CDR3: CASSSPGKAPDVDTGELFF

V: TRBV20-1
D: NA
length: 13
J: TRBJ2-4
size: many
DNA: TGCAGTGCTAGAAGGGGTGCCAAAAACATTCAGTACTTC
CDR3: CSARRGAKNIQYF

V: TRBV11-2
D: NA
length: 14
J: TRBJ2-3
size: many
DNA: TGTGCCAGCAGCTTGATTAGCGGCGGGGATACGCAGTATTTT
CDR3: CASSLISGGDTQYF

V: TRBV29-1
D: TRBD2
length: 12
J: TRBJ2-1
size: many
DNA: TGCAGCGTTGGGGACTACCCCAATGAGCAGTTCTTC
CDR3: CSVGDYPNEQFF

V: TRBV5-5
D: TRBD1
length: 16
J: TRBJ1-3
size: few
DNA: TGTGCCAGCAGCTTTGACAGGGTATACTCTGGAAACACCATATATTTT
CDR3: CASSFDRVYSGNTIYF

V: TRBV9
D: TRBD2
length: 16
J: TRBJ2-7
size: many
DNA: TGTGCCAGCAGCCCCCAACCGGGACTAGCGGTTTACGAGCAGTACTTC
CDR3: CASSPQPGLAVYEQYF

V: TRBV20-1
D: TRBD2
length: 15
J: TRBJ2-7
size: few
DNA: TGCAGTGCTAGACTAGCGGGAGAGGGTGGGTACGAGCAGTACTTC
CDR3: CSARLAGEGGYEQYF

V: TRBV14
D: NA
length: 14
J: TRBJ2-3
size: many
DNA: TGTGCCAGCAGCCAAGTGGACGCCACAGATACGCAGTATTTT
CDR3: CASSQVDATDTQYF

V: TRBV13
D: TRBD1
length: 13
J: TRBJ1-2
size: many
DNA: TGTGCCAGCAGCTTAGACAGGGGGCCTGGCTACACCTTC
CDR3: CASSLDRGPGYTF

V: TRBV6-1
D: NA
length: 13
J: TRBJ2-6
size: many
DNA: TGTGCCACCAGACAGGATGGGGCCAACGTCCTGACTTTC
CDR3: CATRQDGANVLTF

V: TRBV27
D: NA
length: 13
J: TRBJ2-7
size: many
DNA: TGTGCCAGCAGTTTATTCGGGGGTGGCGAGCAGTACTTC
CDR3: CASSLFGGGEQYF

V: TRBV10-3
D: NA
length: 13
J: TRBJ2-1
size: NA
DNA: TGTGCCATCAGTGACGGGGGTCTCAATGAGCAGTTCTTC
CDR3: CAISDGGLNEQFF

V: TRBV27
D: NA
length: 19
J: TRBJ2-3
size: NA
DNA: TGTGCCAGCAGTTTTCACGCTTCGGGGGGCTCGGCCATAAGAGATACGCAGTATTTT
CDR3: CASSFHASGGSAIRDTQYF

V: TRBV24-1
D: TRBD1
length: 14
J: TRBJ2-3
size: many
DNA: TGTGCCACCAGTGATGGACAGGGGGCAGATACGCAGTATTTT
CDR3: CATSDGQGADTQYF

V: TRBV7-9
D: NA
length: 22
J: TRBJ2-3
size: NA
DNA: TGTGCCAGCAGCTTAGAGCCCGGCGAGTTGCGCGGGAGGCCCAGGGGGGCAGATACGCAGTATTTT
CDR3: CASSLEPGELRGRPRGADTQYF

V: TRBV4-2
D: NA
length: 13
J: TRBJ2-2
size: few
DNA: TGTGCCAGCAGCTGGACAGTGACCGGGGAGCTGTTTTTT
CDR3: CASSWTVTGELFF

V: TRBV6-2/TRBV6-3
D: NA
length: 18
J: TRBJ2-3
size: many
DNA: TGTGCCAGCAGTTACACCGCCTTCGGCGGTACTAGCACAGATACGCAGTATTTT
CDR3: CASSYTAFGGTSTDTQYF

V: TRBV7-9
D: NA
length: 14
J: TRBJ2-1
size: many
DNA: TGTGCCAGCAGCTCGACGTTCGAAGGGGTTGAGCAGTTCTTC
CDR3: CASSSTFEGVEQFF

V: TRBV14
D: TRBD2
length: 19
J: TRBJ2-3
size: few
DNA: TGTGCCAGCAGCCCCCCGGGACTAGCGGGGGGCGCGAGGGCAGATACGCAGTATTTT
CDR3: CASSPPGLAGGARADTQYF

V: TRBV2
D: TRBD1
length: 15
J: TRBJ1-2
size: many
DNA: TGTGCCAGCAGTGAGCCCGGGACAGTGGGTTATGGCTACACCTTC
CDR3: CASSEPGTVGYGYTF

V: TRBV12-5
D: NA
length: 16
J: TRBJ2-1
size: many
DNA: TGTGCTAGTGGTTTGACCTATCCAACTAGCAGCAATGAGCAGTTCTTC
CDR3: CASGLTYPTSSNEQFF

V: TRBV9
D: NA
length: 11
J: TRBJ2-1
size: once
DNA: TGTGCCAGCAGCGCGGGACCGGAGCAGCTCTTC
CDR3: CASSAGPEQLF

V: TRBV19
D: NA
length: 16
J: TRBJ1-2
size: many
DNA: TGTGCCAGTAGTACCACGAGCGGAGGATCGGACTATGGCTACACCTTC
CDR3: CASSTTSGGSDYGYTF

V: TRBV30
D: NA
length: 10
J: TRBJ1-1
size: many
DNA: TGTGCCTGGAGGAAGGCTGAAGCTTTCTTT
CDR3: CAWRKAEAFF

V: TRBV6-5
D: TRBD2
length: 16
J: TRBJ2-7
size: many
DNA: TGTGCCAGCAGGGGACGTACTAGCGGGAGCCCCTACGAGCAGTACTTC
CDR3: CASRGRTSGSPYEQYF

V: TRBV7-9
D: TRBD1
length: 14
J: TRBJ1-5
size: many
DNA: TGTGCCAGCAGCCGGGACAGCCGGAGTCAGCCCCAGCATTTT
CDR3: CASSRDSRSQPQHF

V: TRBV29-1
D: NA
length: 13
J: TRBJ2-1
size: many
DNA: TGCAGCGTTGATGGCCCAAGGGGCTATGAGCAGTTCTTC
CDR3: CSVDGPRGYEQFF

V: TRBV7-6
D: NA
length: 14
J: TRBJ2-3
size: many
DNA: TGTGCCAGCAGCCAAGCCGGGATCACAGATACGCAGTATTTT
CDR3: CASSQAGITDTQYF

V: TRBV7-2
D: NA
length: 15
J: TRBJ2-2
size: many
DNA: TGTGCCAGCAGCTTTGGCCCCCGGGGCACCGGGGAGCTGTTTTTT
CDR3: CASSFGPRGTGELFF

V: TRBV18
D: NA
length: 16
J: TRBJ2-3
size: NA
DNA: TGTGCCAGCTCACCACCTGTGGGAGTGCTTAGGGATACGCAGTATTTT
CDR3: CASSPPVGVLRDTQYF

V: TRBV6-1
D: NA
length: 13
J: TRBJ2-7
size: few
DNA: TGTGCCAGCAGTGCCACACCGACCTACGAGCAGTACTTC
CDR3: CASSATPTYEQYF

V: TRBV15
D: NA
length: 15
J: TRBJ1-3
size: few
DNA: TGTGCCACCAGCAGAGATTGGGGCAGTGGAAACACCATATATTTT
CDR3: CATSRDWGSGNTIYF

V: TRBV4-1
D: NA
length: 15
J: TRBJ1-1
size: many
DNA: TGCGCCAGCAGCCAAGATCAGACATGGGACACTGAAGCTTTCTTT
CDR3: CASSQDQTWDTEAFF

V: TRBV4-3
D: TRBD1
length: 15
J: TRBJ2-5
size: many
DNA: TGCGCCAGCAGCCAAGATGGGACAGGAGGGGAGACCCAGTACTTC
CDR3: CASSQDGTGGETQYF

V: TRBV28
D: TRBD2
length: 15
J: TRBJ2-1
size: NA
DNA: TGTGCCAGCACCACTTGGGGCGGGGGGGTCAATGAGCAGTTCTTC
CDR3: CASTTWGGGVNEQFF

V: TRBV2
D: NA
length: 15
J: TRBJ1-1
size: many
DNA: TGTGCCAGCAGGCTCCCGCAGGGGCTAAACACTGAAGCTTTCTTT
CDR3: CASRLPQGLNTEAFF

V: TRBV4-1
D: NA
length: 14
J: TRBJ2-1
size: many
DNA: TGCGCCAGCAGCCTGAAACAGGGTATAGATGAGCAGTTCTTC
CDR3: CASSLKQGIDEQFF

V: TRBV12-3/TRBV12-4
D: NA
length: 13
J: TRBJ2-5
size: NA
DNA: TGTGCCAGCAGTTTGGGGTTCCACGAGACCCAGTACTTC
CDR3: CASSLGFHETQYF

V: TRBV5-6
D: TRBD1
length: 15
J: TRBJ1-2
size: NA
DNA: TGTGCCAGCAGCTTACGCCGTGACAGGGCAGATGGCTACACCTTC
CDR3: CASSLRRDRADGYTF

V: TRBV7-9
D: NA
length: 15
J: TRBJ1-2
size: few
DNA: TGTGCCAGCAGCTTAGCATTATCCGTTGCAGAAGGCTACACCTTC
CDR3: CASSLALSVAEGYTF

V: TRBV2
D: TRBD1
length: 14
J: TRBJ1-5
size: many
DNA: TGTGCCAGCATGGGGACAGGGAATCGTCAGCCCCAGCATTTT
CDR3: CASMGTGNRQPQHF

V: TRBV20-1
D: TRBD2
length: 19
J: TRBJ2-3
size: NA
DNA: TGCAGTGCTAGAGGGGGAGGGACTAGCGGGGGGGTAGGTCCAGATACGCAGTATTTT
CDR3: CSARGGGTSGGVGPDTQYF

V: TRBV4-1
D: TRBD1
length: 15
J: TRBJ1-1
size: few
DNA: TGCGCCAGCAGCCTCTGGACAGGGGAGAACACTGAAGCTTTCTTT
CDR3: CASSLWTGENTEAFF

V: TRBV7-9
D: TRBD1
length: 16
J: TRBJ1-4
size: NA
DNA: TGTGCCAGCAGCTTAGCAGACAGGGGTGTCGAGAAAAAACTGTTTTTT
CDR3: CASSLADRGVEKKLFF

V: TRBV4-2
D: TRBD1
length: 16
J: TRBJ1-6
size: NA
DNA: TGTGCCAGCAGCTGGGACAGAGGGAATAGTTATTCACCCCTCCACTTT
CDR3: CASSWDRGNSYSPLHF

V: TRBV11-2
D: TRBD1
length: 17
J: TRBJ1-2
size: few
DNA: TGTGCCAGCAGCTTAGGATCGGACAGGCCGTTTAACTATGGCTACACCTTC
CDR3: CASSLGSDRPFNYGYTF

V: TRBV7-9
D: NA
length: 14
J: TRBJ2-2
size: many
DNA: TGTGCCAGCAGCCCCGGACTCCACACCGGGGAGCTGTTTTTT
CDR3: CASSPGLHTGELFF

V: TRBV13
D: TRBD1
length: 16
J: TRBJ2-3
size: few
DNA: TGTGCCAGCAGCCCCGGGGACAGGGGGAGCACAGATACGCAGTATTTT
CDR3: CASSPGDRGSTDTQYF

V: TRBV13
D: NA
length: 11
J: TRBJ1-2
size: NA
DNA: TGTGCCAGCAGCTTTAACTATGGCTACACCTTC
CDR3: CASSFNYGYTF

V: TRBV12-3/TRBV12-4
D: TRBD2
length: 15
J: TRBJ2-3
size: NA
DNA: TGTGCCAGCACCGTAGCGGGAGCTCCCACAGATACGCAGTATTTT
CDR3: CASTVAGAPTDTQYF

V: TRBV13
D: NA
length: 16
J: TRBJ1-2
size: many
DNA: TGTGCCAGCAGCCTGGGCGGCAGCTCGACCAACTATGGCTACACCTTC
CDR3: CASSLGGSSTNYGYTF

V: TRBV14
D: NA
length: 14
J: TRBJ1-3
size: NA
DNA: TGTGCCAGCAGCCTCCCCGGGTCCGGAAACACCATATATTTT
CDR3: CASSLPGSGNTIYF

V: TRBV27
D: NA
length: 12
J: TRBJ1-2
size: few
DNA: TGTGCCAGCAATACAAAGGGGTTTGGCTACACCTTC
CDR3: CASNTKGFGYTF